These 11 T cell receptor beta chains were sequenced from one sample in a study of cytomegalovirus exposure and HLA in healthy donors. PCR employed 60 Vbeta and 13 Jbeta primers. Here immunoSEQ multiplex PCR was the method, and the copy in TCRdb shows in-frame clones only, minus some. The sample shows 180,000 or so clones, around 79% of them seen only once. The sequencing input was PBMCs. The origin of the receptors is a middle-aged man in good health and CMV-seropositive.

J is TRBJ2-5 and V is TRBV11-1; D perhaps matches TRBD2 (5 bases). Germline V lookup: CDR1 SGHAT, CDR2 FQDESV (reference sequence). Trimming cost V 1 base and J 0 bases, with 6 bases left between them. This CDR3 is 14 amino acids long. The CDR3 DNA reads TGTGCCAGCAGCTTAGGAGGGAACCAAGAGACCCAGTACTTC. This sequence encodes CASSLGGNQETQYF.

The V and J genes are TRBV5-1 and TRBJ2-2; 8 nucleotides agree with TRBD1. V lost 4 bases, J lost 0 bases, and 11 bases stayed unmatched. CDR1 is SGHRS and CDR2 is YFSETQ in the germline V gene. The CDR3 runs 18 residues. The CDR3 sequence: CASSMDPPGQANTGELFF. CDR3 nucleotides: TGCGCCAGCAGCATGGATCCGCCGGGACAGGCGAACACCGGGGAGCTGTTTTTT. Looking up the rest from reference TRBV5-1 and TRBJ2-2 gives the full variable domain: KAGVTQTPRYLIKTRGQQVTLSCSPISGHRSVSWYQQTPGQGLQFLFEYFSETQRNKGNFPGRFSGRQFSNSRSEMNVSTLELGDSALYLCASSMDPPGQANTGELFFGEGSRLTVL.

The rearrangement joins TRBV7-3 to TRBJ2-7, with 8 bases lining up with TRBD1. Trimming removed 2 bases from V and 3 bases from J; junction bases left unmatched: 6. The CDR3 runs to 15 residues. Germline V gene sequence: CDR1 SGHTA, CDR2 FQGTGA. CDR3 nucleotide sequence: TGTGCCAGCAGCTTATCAGGACAGGGAGTCTACGAGCAGTACTTC. Its translation: CASSLSGQGVYEQYF.

This clone was seen a few times. The chain carries TRBV7-3 and TRBJ1-1; a weak D match, TRBD1 (6 bases). V lost 5 bases to trimming and J lost 1 base, with 8 bases between them. CDR1 and CDR2 (germline): SGHTA, FQGTGA. The length of the CDR3 is 13 residues. The CDR3 region is CASSRQENTEAFF. DNA for the CDR3: TGTGCCAGCAGCCGACAGGAGAACACTGAAGCTTTCTTT.

V is TRBV4-2 and J is TRBJ2-7; 10 positions match TRBD1. Germline assignment: CDR1 LGHNA and CDR2 YNFKEQ. CDR3 length: 15 amino acids. The junction had 10 bases not matched to a gene; V was cut back by 4 bases and J by 7 bases. This chain's CDR3 is CASSPLGTGVREQYF. The CDR3 nucleotides are TGTGCCAGCAGCCCTCTCGGGACAGGGGTACGGGAGCAGTACTTC.

The chain's CDR3 is CASSWDRDSYNEQFF. In DNA form, the CDR3 reads TGTGCCAGCAGCTGGGACAGGGACTCCTACAATGAGCAGTTCTTC. The V gene is TRBV5-6, the J gene TRBJ2-1, with 9 bases that match TRBD1. Germline assignment: CDR1 SGHDT and CDR2 YYEEEE. With 3 bases clipped from V and 0 bases from J, the junction kept 1 base outside the gene matches. The CDR3 is 15 residues long.

This clone has just one count. J is TRBJ2-1 and V is TRBV5-1, with 8 bases matching TRBD2. The junction had 4 bases not matched to a gene; V was cut back by 0 bases and J by 5 bases. Germline V gives CDR1 SGHRS, CDR2 YFSETQ. The CDR3 has 15 residues. The CDR3, as DNA: TGCGCCAGCAGCTTGGATAAGCGGGGGCACAATGAGCAGTTCTTC. Protein sequence: CASSLDKRGHNEQFF.

The chain is built from TRBV2 and TRBJ1-2; D is unclear. The V and J ends lost 2 bases and 4 bases respectively, with 14 bases between them. Germline assignment: CDR1 SNHLY and CDR2 FYNNEI. The CDR3 has 15 amino acids. CDR3 coding DNA: TGTGCCAGCAGTGAACCAACCCTAACCTCCTATGGCTACACCTTC. Amino acid sequence: CASSEPTLTSYGYTF.

CDR3 coding DNA: TGCGCCAGCAGCTTGACTAGCGGGCCTTCCTACGAGCAGTACTTC. Amino acid sequence: CASSLTSGPSYEQYF. V gene TRBV5-1 combines with J gene TRBJ2-7, with 9 positions matching TRBD2. Germline CDR1 reads SGHRS; CDR2 reads YFSETQ. The CDR3 extends over 15 amino acids. The junction had 3 bases not matched to a gene; V was cut back by 1 base and J by 1 base.

The chain recombines TRBV11-3 with TRBJ1-2; D may be TRBD1 (5 bases). This CDR3 region has 18 residues. Germline CDR1 and CDR2: SGHNT and YENEEA. V was clipped by 1 base and J by 4 bases, with 22 bases between them. As DNA, the CDR3 is TGTGCCAGCAGCTTAGCCCTACGCCCACAGGAGAATTTCTATGGCTACACCTTC. Its translation: CASSLALRPQENFYGYTF.

The rearrangement uses TRBV7-2 and TRBJ2-7, with 8 bases matching TRBD2. The CDR3 has 16 amino acids. Germline V lookup: CDR1 SGHTA, CDR2 FQGNSA. Trimming cost V 1 base and J 0 bases; bases outside gene matches: 5. The CDR3 region has the DNA TGTGCCAGCAGCTTAGGAGGTAGCGGGGTCTCCTACGAGCAGTACTTC. Translating gives CASSLGGSGVSYEQYF.